The 26 T cell receptor beta chains below all came from one sample that was sequenced in a study of T cell responses to AZD1222 COVID-19 vaccine. The table came from immunoSEQ multiplex PCR; TCRdb's copy has only in-frame clones and leaves some out. Of more than 95,000 clones in the sample, about 86% were seen once. Sequenced material: peripheral blood, taken 28 days after the second AZD1222 dose. All receptors derive from an adult who received the AZD1222 COVID-19 vaccine.

This clone was seen once. This chain uses TRBV6-1 with TRBJ1-1; possibly TRBD1 for D (5 bases). Trimming stripped 4 bases from V and 3 bases from J, with 18 bases between. The length of the CDR3 is 16 residues. Germline V lookup: CDR1 MNHNS, CDR2 SASEGT. CDR3 DNA: TGTGCCAGCAGTGTCCATCAAGACGGGGGGGACACTGAAGCTTTCTTT. It specifies CASSVHQDGGDTEAFF.

The chain is built from TRBV7-2 and TRBJ1-2; no definite D call. The germline CDR1 and CDR2 sequences are SGHTA and FQGNSA. The CDR3 consists of 16 residues. Trimming removed 0 bases from V and 0 bases from J, with 11 bases in between. CDR3 nucleotides: TGTGCCAGCAGCTTAGCATCTGCAGGCGCTAACTATGGCTACACCTTC. Translation gives CASSLASAGANYGYTF.

The chain joins TRBV12-3 or TRBV12-4 to TRBJ1-1; no clear D gene. Trimming pared 4 bases from V and 6 bases from J, leaving 9 bases between. The CDR3 runs 12 residues. This CDR3 reads CASSSGLSEAFF. The CDR3 nucleotides read TGTGCCAGCAGTTCTGGATTGTCTGAAGCTTTCTTT.

This chain uses TRBV7-9 with TRBJ2-5; 7 bases are shared with TRBD2. The CDR3 sequence is 13 residues long. V shed 5 bases and J 3 bases; nucleotides not matched to a gene: 3. The V gene's germline CDR1 is SEHNR and CDR2 FQNEAQ (reference sequence). CDR3 bases: TGTGCCAGCAGCCCTGGACTAGAAGAGACCCAGTACTTC. This codes for CASSPGLEETQYF. Full variable domain (outside the CDR3, taken from reference TRBV7-9 and TRBJ2-5): DTGVSQNPRHKITKRGQNVTFRCDPISEHNRLYWYRQTLGQGPEFLTYFQNEAQLEKSRLLSDRFSAERPKGSFSTLEIQRTEQGDSAMYLCASSPGLEETQYFGPGTRLLVL.

This rearrangement joins TRBV18 to TRBJ1-2; no reliable D call. Deletions cut 3 bases from V and 4 bases from J, with 12 bases between. This CDR3 has 14 amino acids. From germline, CDR1 is KGHSH and CDR2 LQKENI. CDR3 nucleotide sequence: TGTGCCAGCTCACCGGACGCCAGCCCCTATGGCTACACCTTC. Translated, it gives CASSPDASPYGYTF.

The rearrangement joins TRBV6-5 to TRBJ1-1, with 7 nucleotides matching TRBD1. The CDR3 spans 12 residues. Germline V gives CDR1 MNHEY, CDR2 SVGAGI. After removal of 7 bases from V and 8 bases from J, the junction contained 7 bases not matched to a gene. CDR3: CASKHSGGEAFF. CDR3 sequence (DNA): TGTGCCAGCAAACACTCAGGGGGGGAAGCTTTCTTT.

The chain combines TRBV18 with TRBJ2-7; D call uncertain. Between the trimmed V and J ends, which lost 2 bases and 5 bases, there was a span of 10 bases. The CDR3 is 13 amino acids. Per the germline V gene, CDR1 is KGHSH and CDR2 is LQKENI. The CDR3 reads CASSPEQRNEQYF. DNA of the CDR3: TGTGCCAGCTCACCAGAACAGCGCAACGAGCAGTACTTC.

This sequence joins TRBV11-2 and TRBJ2-2; D is undetermined. Per the germline V gene, CDR1 is SGHAT and CDR2 is FQNNGV. The ends were cut back, 11 bases at V and 4 bases at J, with 11 bases in the middle. CDR3 size: 12 residues. CDR3 DNA sequence: TGTGCCCAGGCACAGATCACCGGGGAGCTGTTTTTT. Translating it yields CAQAQITGELFF.

This clone has more than one count but fewer than ten. The rearrangement links TRBV2 to TRBJ1-5, with 9 bases identical to TRBD1. V was pared by 2 bases and J by 7 bases, with 9 bases of the junction left unmatched. The CDR3 is made up of 16 amino acids. The germline gives CDR1 SNHLY, CDR2 FYNNEI. CDR3 sequence (DNA): TGTGCCAGCAGTGAAATAGGGGGACAGGGCGGGCAGCCCCAGCATTTT. Protein: CASSEIGGQGGQPQHF.

The rearrangement joins TRBV28 to TRBJ1-3, with a possible D match to TRBD1 (6 bases). The germline V and J ends were trimmed by 7 bases and 1 base, with 17 bases remaining between them. The CDR3 extends over 16 amino acids. Germline V gene sequence: CDR1 MDHEN, CDR2 SYDVKM. For the CDR3, the DNA is TGTGCCAGCACCATGGGGGGCGGCGCATCTGGAAACACCATATATTTT. Amino acid sequence: CASTMGGGASGNTIYF.

The chain has TRBV6-1 and TRBJ2-3; D possibly corresponds to TRBD2 (5 bases). Trimming cost V 3 bases and J 8 bases, with 12 bases left between them. CDR1 and CDR2 from the germline V gene are MNHNS and SASEGT. This CDR3 region has 13 residues. The CDR3 spells CASSEDSSVTQYF. The DNA for the CDR3 is TGTGCCAGCAGTGAGGACTCCTCAGTTACGCAGTATTTT.

The chain joins TRBV7-8 to TRBJ2-1; 7 bases align to TRBD2. CDR3 length: 15 amino acids. J was trimmed by 5 bases and V by 0 bases; bases with no gene match: 4. Germline assignment: CDR1 SGHVS and CDR2 FQNEAQ. CDR3 DNA sequence: TGTGCCAGCAGCTTAGCTGAGACTAGCCACAATGAGCAGTTCTTC. This sequence encodes CASSLAETSHNEQFF.

This clone occurred a few times. The rearrangement joins TRBV7-2 to TRBJ1-5, with 8 bases fitting TRBD1. Losses at the gene ends were 3 bases for V and 5 bases for J; bases not matched to a gene: 3. Germline V lookup: CDR1 SGHTA, CDR2 FQGNSA. This CDR3 comprises 14 residues. CDR3 in DNA: TGTGCCAGCAGCTTTGGACAGGGATATCAGCCCCAGCATTTT. Translated, it gives CASSFGQGYQPQHF.

The gene calls are TRBV11-2 and TRBJ1-1; no clear D. V lost 5 bases and J lost 3, with 10 bases in between. CDR1 SGHAT and CDR2 FQNNGV come from the germline V gene. The CDR3 runs 13 residues. CDR3 coding DNA: TGTGCCAGCAGCACCTACCGGGACACTGAAGCTTTCTTT. It yields the protein CASSTYRDTEAFF.

CDR3 sequence (DNA): TGTGCCAGCAACTACTTAGGAGGACAGATCTACGAGCAGTACTTC. As protein: CASNYLGGQIYEQYF. This chain uses TRBV7-9 with TRBJ2-7; D is perhaps TRBD1 (6 bases). Germline loops: CDR1 SEHNR, CDR2 FQNEAQ (reference sequence). V lost 7 bases, J lost 3 bases, and 19 bases lay in between. This CDR3 spans 15 amino acids.

The rearrangement joins TRBV19 to TRBJ2-2; D is ambiguous. This CDR3 region has 11 residues. The V end lost 6 bases, the J end lost 6 bases, and 5 bases lay between the germline ends. Germline V gene lookup returns CDR1 LNHDA and CDR2 SQIVND (reference sequence). CDR3 nucleotide sequence: TGTGCCAGTAGGACGTCCGGGGAGCTGTTTTTT. Translation: CASRTSGELFF.

The chain carries TRBV27 and TRBJ2-6; D uncertain. Germline V gene sequence: CDR1 MNHEY, CDR2 SMNVEV (reference sequence). The CDR3 has 13 residues. Trimming cost V 6 bases and J 0 bases, with 3 bases left between them. The CDR3 DNA is TGTGCCAGCAGAGACTCTGGGGCCAACGTCCTGACTTTC. This gives the protein CASRDSGANVLTF.

The V and J genes are TRBV29-1 and TRBJ1-2; no clear D gene. Germline values: CDR1 SQVTM, CDR2 ANQGSEA. The CDR3 is 13 amino acids. V was shortened by 3 bases and J by 4 bases, with 12 bases between the two germline ends. The CDR3 DNA reads as TGCAGCGTTGAGTGGTGGGAAGGCTATGGCTACACCTTC. Protein sequence: CSVEWWEGYGYTF.

This chain connects TRBV6-5 to TRBJ2-7; D call uncertain. Trimming shortened V by 6 bases and J by 0 bases, and 12 bases separated the two germline ends. CDR1 is MNHEY, CDR2 SVGAGI, per germline. This CDR3 is 14 amino acids long. For the CDR3, the DNA is TGTGCCAGCAGCCCGACACATAGCTCCTACGAGCAGTACTTC. Translating gives CASSPTHSSYEQYF.

Comment on this clone: Germline is not matched at one junction end, which may reflect a read error. This same CDR3 is encoded by further DNA sequences in the sample. This rearrangement joins TRBV18 to TRBJ1-1; unclear D gene. The germline V gene encodes CDR1 KGHSH and CDR2 LQKENI. This CDR3 is 17 amino acids long. CDR3 DNA sequence: TGTGCCAGCTCACCCGAGGAGGTGAGTATTGGAAACACTGAGGCTTTCTTT. Its translation: CASSPEEVSIGNTEAFF.

CDR3 bases: TGCGCCAGCAGCTTGGTGGCGGTGTCCTACAATGAGCAGTTCTTC. Its translation: CASSLVAVSYNEQFF. V is TRBV5-1 and J is TRBJ2-1; no clear D. In germline, CDR1 is SGHRS, CDR2 YFSETQ. V gave up 0 bases and J gave up 1 base, with 8 bases separating them. The CDR3 covers 15 residues.

J is TRBJ2-5 and V is TRBV18, with 7 bases lining up with TRBD1. The CDR3 extends over 16 amino acids. Germline CDR1 is KGHSH and CDR2 is LQKENI. With V trimmed by 2 bases and J by 1 base, 7 bases remained unmatched. CDR3: CASSPTKTGVQETQYF. The CDR3 bases are TGTGCCAGCTCACCAACTAAAACAGGGGTCCAAGAGACCCAGTACTTC.

The CDR3 region has the DNA TGCGCCAGCAGCCCGGGACAGGGGACTAATGAAAAACTGTTTTTT. This encodes CASSPGQGTNEKLFF. The V and J genes are TRBV4-1 and TRBJ1-4, with 10 bases lining up with TRBD1. Germline V gene lookup returns CDR1 MGHRA and CDR2 YSYEKL. The junction had 1 base not matched to a gene; V was cut back by 4 bases and J by 2 bases. This CDR3 contains 15 residues.

The chain recombines TRBV11-3 with TRBJ1-1; no definite D call. CDR1 and CDR2 from the germline V gene are SGHNT and YENEEA. The CDR3 loop spans 14 amino acids. Trimming pared 0 bases from V and 0 bases from J, leaving 5 bases between. In nucleotides, the CDR3 is TGTGCCAGCAGCTTAGACGGGGTGAACACTGAAGCTTTCTTT. Translated: CASSLDGVNTEAFF. Filled out from reference TRBV11-3 and TRBJ1-1, the complete variable domain reads EAGVVQSPRYKIIEKKQPVAFWCNPISGHNTLYWYLQNLGQGPELLIRYENEEAVDDSQLPKDRFSAERLKGVDSTLKIQPAELGDSAVYLCASSLDGVNTEAFFGQGTRLTVV.

This chain joins TRBV9 and TRBJ1-1; 10 bases agree with TRBD1. The CDR3 runs to 15 residues. V gave up 0 bases and J gave up 3 bases; unmatched junction bases: 2. Germline CDR1 reads SGDLS; CDR2 reads YYNGEE. The CDR3 spells CASSVEGQGHTEAFF. In nucleotides, the CDR3 is TGTGCCAGCAGCGTAGAGGGACAGGGGCACACTGAAGCTTTCTTT.

The gene calls are TRBV5-6 and TRBJ2-7; 7 positions match TRBD1. Germline loops: CDR1 SGHDT, CDR2 YYEEEE. J lost 2 bases, V lost 3 bases, and 8 bases had no gene match. This CDR3 contains 15 residues. The chain's CDR3 is CASSSLSDRTYEQYF. The CDR3 DNA follows: TGTGCCAGCAGCTCCCTTTCGGACAGGACCTACGAGCAGTACTTC.